This T cell receptor beta chain was identified during a study of blood T cell repertoires in COVID-19. Study information: Sites across the United States, Italy and Spain contributed samples from acute and convalescent COVID-19.

Clinical history as reported by participants underpinned cohort assignment. Profiled with immunoSEQ multiplex PCR; TCRdb holds only in-frame clones, not every one. The sample includes 200,000 to 300,000 clones, about 82% seen only once; the top ten take approximately 9.6%. Trimming stripped 6 bases from V and 2 bases from J, with 16 bases between. Germline V gene lookup returns CDR1 SGHTA and CDR2 FQGNSA. This CDR3 is built from 15 residues. Sequencing was performed on PBMCs or T cells enriched from blood (not recorded which). The chain has TRBV7-2 and TRBJ1-2, with no clear D. The TCR was taken from a woman between 50 and 59 years old with acute COVID-19. CDR3 coding DNA: TGTGCCAGCAGTTTGGAGGGCAGGTCCAACTATGGCTACACCTTC. Protein product: CASSLEGRSNYGYTF.